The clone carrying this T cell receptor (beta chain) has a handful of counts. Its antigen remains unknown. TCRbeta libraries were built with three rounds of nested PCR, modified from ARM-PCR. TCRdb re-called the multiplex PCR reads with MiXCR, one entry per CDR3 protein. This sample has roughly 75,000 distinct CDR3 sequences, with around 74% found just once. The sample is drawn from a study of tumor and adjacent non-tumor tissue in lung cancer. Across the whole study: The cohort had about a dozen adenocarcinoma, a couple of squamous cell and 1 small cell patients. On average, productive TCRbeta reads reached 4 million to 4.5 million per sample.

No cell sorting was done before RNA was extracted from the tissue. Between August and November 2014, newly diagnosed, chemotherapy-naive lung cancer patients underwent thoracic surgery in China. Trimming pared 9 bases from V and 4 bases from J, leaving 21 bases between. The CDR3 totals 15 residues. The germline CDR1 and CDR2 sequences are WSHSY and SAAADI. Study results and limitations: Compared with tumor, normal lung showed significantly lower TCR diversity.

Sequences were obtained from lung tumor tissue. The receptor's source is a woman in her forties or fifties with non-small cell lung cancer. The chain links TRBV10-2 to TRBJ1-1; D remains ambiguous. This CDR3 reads CASIHRAADGTEAFF. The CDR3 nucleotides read TGCGCCAGTATTCATCGAGCCGCGGATGGCACTGAAGCTTTCTTT.